This TCR beta chain is from a study of blood T cell repertoires in COVID-19. Study details: Specimens from acute and convalescent COVID-19 originated in the United States, Italy and Spain. PBMCs, B-cell-depleted T cells, or T cells were the source of the cDNA or gDNA that made up the material.

Per the original methods: Reference gene primer amplification gave nucleated cell count estimates. Generated by immunoSEQ multiplex PCR, the TCRdb table keeps only in-frame clones and is missing some. D and trimming come from the DNA, and the V and J calls and clone size come from that table. The repertoire includes about 73,000 clones, roughly 84% of them detected once, and about 6.5% sits in the top ten. The trim removed 6 bases at V and 9 bases at J, leaving 6 bases unmatched. Germline-derived CDR1 and CDR2 are MNHEY and SVGAGI. CDR3 size: 13 residues. The sequenced sample consisted of peripheral blood. The genes are TRBV6-5 and TRBJ2-1; 9 bases agree with TRBD1. The source is a woman aged 55-69 years with acute or convalescent COVID-19. The chain's CDR3 is CASSSQGASEQFF. In nucleotides, the CDR3 is TGTGCCAGCAGCTCACAGGGGGCGAGTGAGCAGTTCTTC.